Listed below are T cell receptor beta chains from one sample, sequenced in a study of T cells expressing NK-cell markers. Each CDR3 protein gets one entry in TCRdb, which reprocessed the 5' RACE reads and gives no DNA. This sample's table reports roughly 390,000 distinct CDR3 sequences. Sequencing was done on a sample of blood T cells: a sorted CD56 or NKG2C T cell subset, CD4+ or CD8+ T cells, or bulk PBMC T cells (not recorded which). All receptors derive from a woman aged 50 to 60 in good health. CDR3s include the opening cysteine and the closing phenylalanine or tryptophan.

V gene	J gene	CDR3 protein
TRBV12-3/TRBV12-4	TRBJ2-2	CASSLRTKYRELFF
TRBV2	TRBJ2-1	CASIGLAGGPEQFF
TRBV9	TRBJ2-3	CASSAFSGDSTDTQYF
TRBV6-1	TRBJ1-1	CASWRGHEAFF
TRBV6-5	TRBJ1-5	CASSYSRGQPQHF
TRBV7-6	TRBJ2-1	CASSLVGSNEQFF
TRBV25-1	TRBJ1-3	CASNEGGNTIYF
TRBV2	TRBJ2-5	CASGDRGVQETQYF
TRBV27	TRBJ1-5	CASSLKGWDGNQPQHF
TRBV12-3/TRBV12-4	TRBJ2-1	CASSFRVQGDYNEQFF
TRBV29-1	TRBJ1-5	CSVGRGEDQPQHF
TRBV7-8	TRBJ2-7	CASSPTGVWVEQYF
TRBV28	TRBJ2-4	CASSLPGLAVAKNIQYF
TRBV29-1	TRBJ2-5	CSVEGTRDSQETQYF
TRBV4-1	TRBJ2-1	CASKTVGVSSYNEQFF
TRBV19	TRBJ2-2	CASSMEADYGELFF
TRBV2	TRBJ1-3	CASSDSAKNSGNTIYF
TRBV7-7	TRBJ2-5	CASSLERGSETQYF
TRBV20-1	TRBJ2-7	CSARAPRLAEGSEQYF
TRBV11-3	TRBJ2-5	CASGRTTETQYF
TRBV2	TRBJ2-3	CASNRYRGADTQYF
TRBV28	TRBJ2-1	CASSFPPVNLAGSSYNEQFF
TRBV6-1	TRBJ1-5	CASRGWRSNQPQHF
TRBV11-3	TRBJ2-1	CASSQATNNEQFF
TRBV12-3/TRBV12-4	TRBJ1-4	CAISTGEKLFF
TRBV5-1	TRBJ2-1	CASSDHPPGSSYNEQFF
TRBV7-9	TRBJ2-7	CASSPGDYYEQYF
TRBV5-1	TRBJ2-1	CASSLVGRRDNEQFF
TRBV7-9	TRBJ2-1	CASSFKGGLNEQFF
TRBV7-9	TRBJ2-1	CASSLGLAGRSYNEQFF
TRBV3-1	TRBJ2-1	CASSQEPSGSSYNEQFF
TRBV4-1	TRBJ2-7	CASSQATGSSYEQYF
TRBV7-9	TRBJ2-1	CASSSVKAGNEQFF
TRBV20-1	TRBJ2-5	CSADQQETQYF
TRBV29-1	TRBJ2-1	CSVASPGEQFF
TRBV24-1	TRBJ2-7	CATSPTDSYEQYF
TRBV12-3/TRBV12-4	TRBJ2-5	CASSLLDRGEETQYF
TRBV7-2	TRBJ2-7	CASSPTSGRTYEQYF
TRBV21-1	TRBJ2-3	CASSKALCGSFSDTQYF
TRBV20-1	TRBJ2-5	CSAKPGAETQYF
TRBV29-1	TRBJ2-1	CSAIRGRAFDASEQFF
TRBV5-1	TRBJ1-2	CASSLAWPRDGYTF
TRBV6-1	TRBJ1-1	CASDRGNTEAFF
TRBV19	TRBJ2-1	CASSAPGAGNYNEQFF